This T cell receptor (beta chain) was sequenced in a study of T cells in Graves' hyperthyroidism and ophthalmopathy. The study's findings and limits: Most thyroid-expanded clonotypes above 0.001 were also found in blood. For ophthalmopathy, model prediction preceded onset by a median roughly 6.5 months.

Germline V gives CDR1 SQVTM, CDR2 ANQGSEA. This CDR3 region has 14 residues. Trimming removed 7 bases at V and 6 bases at J, with 19 bases between. No ophthalmopathy progression within 18 months constituted stable Graves' hyperthyroidism. The authors took PBMCs from 8.5 to 10 ml fresh peripheral blood. RNA transcripts served as the template for amplifying TCR beta CDR3 regions. A first-round RT-PCR of the TCR CDR3 used the HTBI primer set. MiXCR, run by TCRdb on the multiplex PCR reads, gives a single entry per CDR3 protein. The data contain under 350,000 distinct CDR3 sequences, approximately 22% of them singletons. In regard to this clonotype: What it binds is not known.

This TCR was sampled from a woman in her 50s with Graves' hyperthyroidism. Sequenced sample: blood. The chain links TRBV29-1 to TRBJ1-5; D is undetermined. CDR3 protein: CSEIADRIPQPQHF. CDR3 nucleotide sequence: TGCAGCGAGATTGCTGACCGGATTCCTCAGCCCCAGCATTTT.